This T cell receptor beta chain was observed in a study of shared clonotypes between healthy human individuals (TCRdb year 2020). Some background on the complete study: The cohort comprised a couple of women and three men aged 18 to 49 years. Each donor's leukapheresis produced roughly between roughly 0.85 and 10 billion PBMCs. The study deeply sequenced blood TCR repertoires of five healthy adults to estimate repertoire size and the extent of clonotype sharing between individuals. For each donor, CD4 naive and CD4 memory were each given three plates, CD8 naive was given two plates, and CD8 memory was given one plate. Libraries were prepared and TCR repertoires were sequenced by different laboratories using diverse techniques, in order to increase sequencing depth and limit assay-specific biases. General study outcomes and caveats: Across four donors, roughly 5% of naive CD4, roughly 3.8% of naive CD8, roughly 2.2% of memory CD4, and under 0.45% of memory CD8 clonotypes were shared. Higher generation probabilities were observed for clonotypes shared by all four sorted-subset donors than for non-shared clonotypes. The small number of donors limited the genetic and exposure-history diversity represented. Pairwise subsampling indicated that sequencing depth was expected to affect the degree of clonotype sharing among donors. Incomplete sequencing was indicated by rarefaction of sorted-subset datasets, despite the large sequencing depth. Estimated clonotype richness was generally larger for naive than for memory subsets. Sampling was restricted to blood, and TCR repertoires in tissue are likely to differ from TCR repertoires in blood.

To note about this clone: The antigen this receptor binds is unknown. No much larger clone is present one base from it, and per-base qualities are unavailable.

Using the deep immunoSEQ assay, multiplex PCR amplified TCR CDR3 regions from genomic DNA. Genomic DNA extracted from each cell subset was distributed evenly over all wells of several immunoSEQ 96-well plates, and each plate served as one replicate. For sorted subsets, roughly 190 ng of genomic DNA, equivalent to tens of thousands of T cell genomes, went into each replicate PCR. Purified libraries were quantified with a Qubit 3.0 fluorometer, sized on a Bioanalyzer 2100, and re-quantified with the KAPA Library Quantification kit. A separate single-read 150-cycle Illumina NextSeq 550 flow cell was used to sequence each immunoSEQ 96-well plate. The authors' analysis ran thus. Because the immunoSEQ output included only junctional sequences and no quality scores, the filtering could not be the same as the filtering used for full-length reads. To assign V/J genes and CDR3, sequences were annotated against IMGT germline references using PyIR, a Python wrapper for IgBLAST v1.9. Any read was removed if the V/J assignment was weak (E-value above 1e-6), the CDR3 was missing, or the read contained stop codons, out-of-frame junctions, or ambiguous translated residues. V3J clonotypes were defined as sequences sharing an identical inferred V gene, J gene, and CDR3 amino acid sequence. The percentage overlap between two repertoires was calculated by dividing the number of shared unique clonotypes by the size of the smaller repertoire. RTK rarefaction, the Chao1 estimator, and Recon v2.1 estimates of unobserved clonotypes were used to assess repertoire richness. Generation probabilities for all TCRbeta clonotypes obtained by the gDNA method from a few donors were computed using OLGA. Entries here come from immuneACCESS through TCRdb and include only in-frame sequences with V and J called. Some clones fail to appear in such tables; in the studies checked, an unresolved V gene covers under half of the shortfall, and the cause of the remainder is unknown. V and J calls and clone size are as listed in that table; D and trimming were resolved from the DNA. The sample table lists around 2,100,000 clones, just under 95% of them with a count of one. The ten largest account for approximately 1.2% of the sample.

For the CD8 naive samples, CD45RO-negative cells were positively selected for CCR7, yielding a CD45RA+CCR7+ population from which TemRA cells were excluded. The donors were healthy, HIV-negative adults with no recently reported acute infections or vaccinations. Only Caucasian adults living in Nashville, Tennessee, USA were represented among the donors. Blood was obtained by leukapheresis, after which PBMCs were separated by Ficoll-Histopaque density gradient centrifugation and cryopreserved in liquid nitrogen vapor phase. Analytical flow cytometry was used to check the purity and quantity of every magnetically sorted T cell population. Genomic DNA was isolated from every sorted fraction and measured by UV absorbance on a Nanodrop 2000c. The sample was naive CD8+ T cells sorted from blood. The sample's cell subset or site, from its label and the paper: CD45RA+CCR7+. This receptor was obtained from a man younger than 35 in good health.

Here is the DNA: TGTGCCAGCGAGGGGTTCGAGGTCACTGAAGCTTTCTTT. The encoded protein is CASEGFEVTEAFF. The chain employs TRBV19 and TRBJ1-1, with TRBD1 perhaps the D gene, on 5 matching bases. CDR1 LNHDA and CDR2 SQIVND were looked up in the germline V gene (reference sequence). Counted from cysteine to phenylalanine, this CDR3 has 13 amino acids. This entry keeps only the CDR3 DNA: 39 bases, framed from base 1. V gives up 9 bases and J gives up 4 bases, and the segment between their germline ends measures 15 bases.